The 4 T cell receptor beta chains below come from one sample, sequenced in a study of somatic mutations in cytotoxic T cells in rheumatoid arthritis. Assay: immunoSEQ multiplex PCR; the TCRdb copy retains only in-frame clones and omits some. Of 20,000 to 25,000 clones in the sample, approximately 80% were seen once. Input material: CD8+ T cells sorted from blood. The receptors stem from an adult with rheumatoid arthritis.

The chain joins TRBV2 to TRBJ1-5, with a possible D match to TRBD1 (5 bases). Between the trimmed V and J ends, which lost 1 base and 6 bases, there was a span of 13 bases. CDR1 and CDR2 from the germline V gene are SNHLY and FYNNEI. The CDR3 length is 15 residues. The CDR3 nucleotides read TGTGCCAGCAGTGAAGGCCCCCAGGGATTTCAGCCCCAGCATTTT. Residues: CASSEGPQGFQPQHF. The full variable domain, completed using reference TRBV2 and TRBJ1-5, is EPEVTQTPSHQVTQMGQEVILRCVPISNHLYFYWYRQILGQKVEFLVSFYNNEISEKSEIFDDQFSVERPDGSNFTLKIRSTKLEDSAMYFCASSEGPQGFQPQHFGDGTRLSIL.

This chain joins TRBV4-1 and TRBJ2-7; D ambiguous. The CDR3 is made up of 15 amino acids. Germline CDR1 MGHRA, CDR2 YSYEKL. Trimming removed 0 bases at V and 0 bases at J, with 9 bases between. The DNA for the CDR3 is TGCGCCAGCAGCCAAGAGCGCGGAAGCTCCTACGAGCAGTACTTC. Its translation is CASSQERGSSYEQYF.

The chain is built from TRBV7-3 and TRBJ1-2; D unclear. The CDR3 is made up of 13 amino acids. Trimming cost V 10 bases and J 5 bases, with 17 bases left between them. Per germline, CDR1 SGHTA and CDR2 FQGTGA. The CDR3 DNA is TGTGCCACCACCTTACGAGTTATTTATGGCTACACCTTC. The encoded protein is CATTLRVIYGYTF.

This chain links TRBV4-1 with TRBJ2-5; TRBD2 agrees at 8 bases. The ends lost 5 bases at V and 3 bases at J; junction bases unmatched: 5. The germline CDR1 and CDR2 sequences are MGHRA and YSYEKL. CDR3 length: 14 amino acids. The CDR3 is CASSDPGGEETQYF. The CDR3 region has the DNA TGCGCCAGCAGCGACCCGGGGGGGGAAGAGACCCAGTACTTC.